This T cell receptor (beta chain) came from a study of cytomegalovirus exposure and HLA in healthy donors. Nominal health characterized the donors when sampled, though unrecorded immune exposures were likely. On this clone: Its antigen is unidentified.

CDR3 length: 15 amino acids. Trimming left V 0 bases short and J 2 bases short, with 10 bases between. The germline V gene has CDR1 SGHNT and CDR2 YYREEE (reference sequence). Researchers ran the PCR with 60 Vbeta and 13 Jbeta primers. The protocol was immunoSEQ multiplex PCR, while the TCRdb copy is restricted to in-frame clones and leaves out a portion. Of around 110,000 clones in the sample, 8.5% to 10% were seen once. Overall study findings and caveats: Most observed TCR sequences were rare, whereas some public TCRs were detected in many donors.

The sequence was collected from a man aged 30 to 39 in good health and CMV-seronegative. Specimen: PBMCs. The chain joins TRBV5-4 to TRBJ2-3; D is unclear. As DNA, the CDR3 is TGTGCCAGCAGCTTGGGGCAGGCCCTCACAGATACGCAGTATTTT. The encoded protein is CASSLGQALTDTQYF.